The text below deals with one T cell receptor beta chain. What it recognizes is unknown. Sequencing was performed with immunoSEQ multiplex PCR; in TCRdb, only in-frame clones are kept and a portion is missing. The data show under 150,000 clones, around 87% seen once. All patients were mismatch repair deficient, assessed by either PCR or immunohistochemistry. This sample was taken from a study of PD-1 blockade in mismatch repair-deficient tumors. Study details: Patients had over ten mismatch repair-deficient cancer types and were previously treated and progressing. Study-wide results and limits: Rapid post-treatment expansion, then contraction, generally preceding radiologic response, marked tumor-resident clones.

CDR3 length: 15 amino acids. V was clipped by 3 bases and J by 3 bases; unmatched bases: 6. Germline assignment: CDR1 LNHDA and CDR2 SQIVND (reference sequence). V gene TRBV19 combines with J gene TRBJ1-1, with 8 bases matching TRBD1. This TCR was recovered from an adult with mismatch repair-deficient cancer. The sample in question was peripheral blood, obtained 44 weeks after starting pembrolizumab. The CDR3 spells CASSMFGQGDTEAFF. Here the CDR3 DNA reads TGTGCCAGTAGTATGTTTGGACAGGGAGACACTGAAGCTTTCTTT. The full variable domain, its missing parts supplied by reference TRBV19 and TRBJ1-1, is DGGITQSPKYLFRKEGQNVTLSCEQNLNHDAMYWYRQDPGQGLRLIYYSQIVNDFQKGDIAEGYSVSREKKESFPLTVTSAQKNPTAFYLCASSMFGQGDTEAFFGQGTRLTVV.